This TCR beta chain was sequenced for a study of T cell changes during pregnancy in multiple sclerosis. This CDR3 spans 13 amino acids. J lost 4 bases, V lost 10 bases, and 8 bases had no gene match. CDR1 and CDR2 from the germline V gene are LNHDA and SQIVND (reference sequence). Using immunoSEQ multiplex PCR, the repertoire was profiled, and TCRdb retains in-frame clones only, with some absent. The sample contains about 100,000 clones, around 93% of which appear only once. The chain combines TRBV19 with TRBJ2-5; TRBD2 agrees at 8 bases. This TCR was sampled from a female donor with multiple sclerosis, enrolled in a pregnancy study. The specimen was peripheral blood, collected after pregnancy. CDR3 amino acids: CATARGGRETQYF. The CDR3 coding sequence is TGTGCCACCGCTCGGGGGGGCCGAGAGACCCAGTACTTC.